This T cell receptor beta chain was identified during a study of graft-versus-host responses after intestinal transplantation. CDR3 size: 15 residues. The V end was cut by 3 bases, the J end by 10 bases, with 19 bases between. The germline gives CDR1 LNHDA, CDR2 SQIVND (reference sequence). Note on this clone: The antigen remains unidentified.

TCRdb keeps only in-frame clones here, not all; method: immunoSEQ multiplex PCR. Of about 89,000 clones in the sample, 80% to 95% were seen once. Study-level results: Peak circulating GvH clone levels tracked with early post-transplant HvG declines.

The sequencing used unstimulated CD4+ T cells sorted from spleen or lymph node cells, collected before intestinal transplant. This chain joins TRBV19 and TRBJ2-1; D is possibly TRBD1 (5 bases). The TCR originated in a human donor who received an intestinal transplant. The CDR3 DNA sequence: TGTGCCAGTAGTATCCCCCTCGGACACTTTGAAGAGCAGTTCTTC. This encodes CASSIPLGHFEEQFF.